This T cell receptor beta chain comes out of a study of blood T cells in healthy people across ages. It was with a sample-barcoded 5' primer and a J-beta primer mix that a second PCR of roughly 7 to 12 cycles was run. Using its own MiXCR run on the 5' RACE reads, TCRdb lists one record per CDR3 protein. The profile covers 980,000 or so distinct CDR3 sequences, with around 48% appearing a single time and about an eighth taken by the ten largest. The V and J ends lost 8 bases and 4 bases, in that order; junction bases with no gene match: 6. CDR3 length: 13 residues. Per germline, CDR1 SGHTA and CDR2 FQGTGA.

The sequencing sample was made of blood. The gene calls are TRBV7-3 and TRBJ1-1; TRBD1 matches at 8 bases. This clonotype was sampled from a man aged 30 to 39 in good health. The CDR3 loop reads CASGVTGGTEAFF. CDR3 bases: TGTGCCAGCGGGGTAACAGGGGGCACTGAAGCTTTCTTT.